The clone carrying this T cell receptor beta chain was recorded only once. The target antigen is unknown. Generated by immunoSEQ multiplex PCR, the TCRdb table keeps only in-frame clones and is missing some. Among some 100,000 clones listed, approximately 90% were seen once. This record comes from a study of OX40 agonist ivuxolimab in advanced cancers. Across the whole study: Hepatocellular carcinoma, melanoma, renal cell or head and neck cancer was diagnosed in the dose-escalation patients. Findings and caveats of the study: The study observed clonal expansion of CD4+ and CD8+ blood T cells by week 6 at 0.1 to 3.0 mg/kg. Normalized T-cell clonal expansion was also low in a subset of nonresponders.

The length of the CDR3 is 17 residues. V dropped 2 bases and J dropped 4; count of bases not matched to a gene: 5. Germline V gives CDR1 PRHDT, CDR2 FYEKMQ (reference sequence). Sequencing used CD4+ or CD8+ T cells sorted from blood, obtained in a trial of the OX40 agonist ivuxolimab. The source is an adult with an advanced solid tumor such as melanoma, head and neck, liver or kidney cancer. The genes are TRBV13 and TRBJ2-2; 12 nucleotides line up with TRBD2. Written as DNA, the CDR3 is TGTGCCAGCAGCTTAAATCTAGCGGGAGGGTCCACCGGGGAGCTGTTTTTT. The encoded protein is CASSLNLAGGSTGELFF.